This T cell receptor (beta chain) was sequenced in a study of cytomegalovirus exposure and HLA in healthy donors. Overall study findings and caveats: Solely CMV serostatus was available to characterize immune exposure. TCR beta V segments were, for the most part, productive about 87% or about 30% of the time in an earlier analysis.

Researchers ran the PCR with 60 Vbeta and 13 Jbeta primers. Here immunoSEQ multiplex PCR was the method, and the copy in TCRdb shows in-frame clones only, minus some. The sample lists 120,000 to 150,000 clones, about four fifths occurring once. The germline CDR1 and CDR2 sequences are KGHSH and LQKENI. The ends lost 3 bases at V and 6 bases at J; junction bases unmatched: 9. This CDR3 region has 17 residues. This clone was counted a single time. No antigen is known for it. This receptor was taken from a male donor in good health and CMV-seronegative. This rearrangement joins TRBV18 to TRBJ1-5; TRBD1 aligns across 12 bases. The sequencing sample was made of PBMCs. The CDR3 is CASSPRGQGAAAQPQHF. The DNA of the CDR3 is TGTGCCAGCTCACCGAGGGGACAGGGGGCTGCTGCTCAGCCCCAGCATTTT.